The rows below give T cell receptor beta chains drawn from one sample of a study of T cells in Graves' hyperthyroidism and ophthalmopathy. MiXCR was run by TCRdb on the multiplex PCR reads, yielding one entry per CDR3 protein. The sample holds around 300,000 distinct CDR3 sequences, roughly 22% seen once. Material for sequencing was blood. The receptors stem from a man younger than 45 with Graves' ophthalmopathy. Each CDR3 is given with its conserved first and last residue. The order of the fields is D gene, V gene, clone size, J gene, CDR3 DNA, CDR3 protein. A D gene is named only where the DNA matches it firmly. Part of the rows lack a size; the others show once, few, many or a class for expanded clones.

>TRBD2|TRBV11-3|NA|TRBJ2-5
TGTGCCAGCAGCCTCGGGACTAGCGGATGGGGGGAGACCCAGTACTTC
CASSLGTSGWGETQYF
>NA|TRBV28|many|TRBJ2-1
TGTGCCAGCAGTTTTAGACGTGCACAGAATGAGCAGTTCTTC
CASSFRRAQNEQFF
>TRBD2|TRBV15|NA|TRBJ2-6
TGTGCCACCAGCAGCCAACTAGCGGAGGGGGCCAACGTCCTGACTTTC
CATSSQLAEGANVLTF
>NA|TRBV2|NA|TRBJ1-6
TGTGCCAGCAACCAGGGGAATTCACCCCTCCACTTT
CASNQGNSPLHF
>NA|TRBV3-1|many|TRBJ2-2
TGTGCCAGCAGCCAACTTACCACCGGGGAGCTGTTTTTT
CASSQLTTGELFF
>TRBD1|TRBV28|NA|TRBJ1-5
TGTGCCAGCAGGGGGGGGGCAGGGGGTTCGACCCAGCATTTT
CASRGGAGGSTQHF
>NA|TRBV19|NA|TRBJ1-6
TGTGCCAGTAGTGATGACAGTTCTCATTCACCCCTCCACTTT
CASSDDSSHSPLHF
>NA|TRBV9|NA|TRBJ1-1
TGTGGCAGCAGCCCGGGGGGGGGGAACACTGAAGCTTTCTTT
CGSSPGGGNTEAFF
>TRBD1|TRBV12-3/TRBV12-4|NA|TRBJ1-2
TGTGCCAGCAGTTCACAGGGGGCTGTTGGCTACACCTTC
CASSSQGAVGYTF
>NA|TRBV9|NA|TRBJ2-1
TGTGCCAGCAGGCCGACTAGATGGAACAATGAGCAGTTCTTC
CASRPTRWNNEQFF
>TRBD1|TRBV5-1|NA|TRBJ1-4
TGCGCCAGCCACAGAGGGACAGGAGGGGCTAATGAAAAACTGTTTTTT
CASHRGTGGANEKLFF
>NA|TRBV5-1|NA|TRBJ2-5
TGCGCCAGCAGCTTGCAGAAAGAGACCCAGTACTTC
CASSLQKETQYF
>TRBD2|TRBV7-9|few|TRBJ2-1
TGTGCCAGCAGCTACTCGGGACTAGCGAACAATGAGCAGTTCTTC
CASSYSGLANNEQFF
>TRBD2|TRBV28|many|TRBJ2-1
TGTGCCAGCAGACCCTACGGTACTAGCGGGTCGGGGGGTGAGCAGTTCTTC
CASRPYGTSGSGGEQFF
>TRBD1|TRBV5-1|NA|TRBJ2-7
TGCGCCAGCAGCAGTGCAGGGGGCTACGAGCAGTACTTC
CASSSAGGYEQYF
>NA|TRBV4-2|few|TRBJ1-1
TGTGCCAGCAGCTTAACAGCGGGGAACACTGAAGCTTTCTTT
CASSLTAGNTEAFF
>NA|TRBV6-2/TRBV6-3|few|TRBJ2-2
TGTGCCACCAACGGAGGAGGGGGCACCGGGGAGCTGTTTTTT
CATNGGGGTGELFF
>TRBD1|TRBV6-1|once|TRBJ2-7
TGTGCCAGCAGTGAACGGGACAGAACCTACGGGCAGTACTTC
CASSERDRTYGQYF
>TRBD1|TRBV19|few|TRBJ1-2
TGTGCCAGTAGTTCTGCCACGGGACAGGGTAACTATGGCTACACCTTC
CASSSATGQGNYGYTF
>TRBD2|TRBV20-1|few|TRBJ2-5
TGCAGTGCTTACAGCGGGAGGGCCGGTGGTGAGACCCAGTACTTC
CSAYSGRAGGETQYF
>TRBD2|TRBV15|NA|TRBJ2-1
TGTGCCACCAGCAGAGATTTCGCTAGCGGAGATGAGCAGTTCTTC
CATSRDFASGDEQFF
>NA|TRBV2|many|TRBJ2-2
TGTGCCAGCAGTGCACTCCCCGGGGAGCTGTTTTTT
CASSALPGELFF
>NA|TRBV2|many|TRBJ1-3
TGTGCCAGCAGCCAAACACCGAGCTCTGGAAACACCATATATTTT
CASSQTPSSGNTIYF
>TRBD2|TRBV7-3|few|TRBJ2-3
TGTGCCAGCAGCTTAACGGTGGAACTAGCGGGTTCCACAGATACGCAGTATTTT
CASSLTVELAGSTDTQYF
>NA|TRBV10-3|NA|TRBJ2-3
TGTGCCATCAGTGATCTGCAATCTAGCACAGATACGCAGTATTTT
CAISDLQSSTDTQYF
>NA|TRBV6-2/TRBV6-3|few|TRBJ1-1
TGTGCCAGCAGTTACCAACAAGGTCCGATGAACACTGAAGCTTTCTTT
CASSYQQGPMNTEAFF
>TRBD2|TRBV9|many|TRBJ2-1
TGTGCCAGCAGCGTAGGGTCTAGCGGGTTGGGCAATGAGCAGTTCTTC
CASSVGSSGLGNEQFF
>TRBD2|TRBV11-1|many|TRBJ2-1
TGTGCCAGCAGCGCGCTTGGCGGGAGTTCCTACAATGAGCAGTTCTTC
CASSALGGSSYNEQFF
>NA|TRBV25-1|NA|TRBJ1-2
TGTGCCAGCAGTGAATGGGTGGGAAGCGGCTATGGCTACACCTTC
CASSEWVGSGYGYTF
>NA|TRBV6-1|NA|TRBJ2-2
TGTGCCAGCAGTGAAGCGCTATTCCCCACCGGGGAGCCGTTTTTT
CASSEALFPTGEPFF
>TRBD2|TRBV7-9|NA|TRBJ2-1
TGTGCCAGCAGCTTCCGCTCAACAGCTAGCGGACAAGGTGAGCAGTTCTTC
CASSFRSTASGQGEQFF